This TCR beta chain was recorded in a study of blood T cell repertoires in COVID-19. Study as a whole: There were acute and convalescent COVID-19 samples, and they came from the United States, Italy and Spain. Nucleic acid was either cDNA or gDNA, and it came from T cells, B-cell-depleted T cells, or PBMCs.

V was cut by 1 base and J by 6 bases, with 10 bases left in between. The CDR3 contains 13 residues. Germline values: CDR1 LGHDT, CDR2 YNNKEL (reference sequence). Assay: immunoSEQ multiplex PCR; the TCRdb copy retains only in-frame clones and omits some. The sample has some 110,000 clones, approximately 90% seen once. The rearrangement joins TRBV3-1 (or the pseudogene TRBV3-2) to TRBJ2-7; the D gene is possibly TRBD2 (6 bases). This receptor was taken from a man aged 45-65 years with COVID-19, enrolled during active disease. Sequencing was performed on peripheral blood. This CDR3 reads CASSQGRESEQYF. For the CDR3, the DNA is TGTGCCAGCAGCCAAGGACGGGAGAGCGAGCAGTACTTC.